This TCR beta chain is from a study of blood T cell repertoires in COVID-19. Study information: The samples span acute and convalescent COVID-19 from the United States, Italy and Spain. PBMCs, B-cell-depleted T cells, or T cells provided the cDNA or gDNA that made up the material.

In the original analysis: Amplification with reference gene primers provided the estimates of nucleated cell counts. Only in-frame clones appear in the TCRdb table, and some are missing; sequencing was by immunoSEQ multiplex PCR. D and trimming were read from the DNA, whereas the V and J calls and clone size are those reported in that table. This sample has about 300,000 clones, with around 90% found just once. A note on this clone: Within the sample, other DNA sequences also encode this same CDR3.

This CDR3 has 13 residues. V shed 4 bases and J shed 4 bases, with 11 bases lying between them. The germline V gene has CDR1 SGDLS and CDR2 YYNGEE. The chain uses TRBV9 and TRBJ1-1; D gene uncertain. The TCR comes from a man in his late teens or twenties with active or convalescent COVID-19. The sample comprised peripheral blood. This chain's CDR3 is CASSSGGGTEAFF. DNA of the CDR3: TGTGCCAGCAGCTCGGGTGGAGGCACTGAAGCTTTCTTT. Full variable domain (remainder filled in from reference TRBV9 and TRBJ1-1): DSGVTQTPKHLITATGQRVTLRCSPRSGDLSVYWYQQSLDQGLQFLIQYYNGEERAKGNILERFSAQQFPDLHSELNLSSLELGDSALYFCASSSGGGTEAFFGQGTRLTVV.